One and the same sample provided the 30 T cell receptor beta chains below, sequenced in a study of T cell responses to AZD1222 COVID-19 vaccine. TCRdb keeps only in-frame clones here, not all; method: immunoSEQ multiplex PCR. The sample lists 180,000 or so clones, 92% occurring once. Sequencing was performed on peripheral blood, taken 28 days after the second AZD1222 dose. Receptor source: an adult who received the AZD1222 COVID-19 vaccine.

This chain links TRBV11-2 with TRBJ2-1; tentative D call: TRBD1 (6 bases). The CDR3 extends over 12 amino acids. Germline V gives CDR1 SGHAT, CDR2 FQNNGV. Trimming shortened V by 2 bases and J by 8 bases, and 7 bases separated the two germline ends. The chain's CDR3 is CASSLTGYEQFF. The CDR3 bases are TGTGCCAGCAGCTTAACAGGGTATGAGCAGTTCTTC.

The chain is built from TRBV7-9 and TRBJ1-5, with 8 nucleotides matching TRBD1. The CDR3 totals 14 residues. Germline CDR1 reads SEHNR; CDR2 reads FQNEAQ (reference sequence). The V and J ends lost 4 bases and 6 bases, in that order; junction bases with no gene match: 5. The CDR3 loop reads CASSSDRESQPQHF. The CDR3 DNA follows: TGTGCCAGCAGCTCGGACAGGGAAAGTCAGCCCCAGCATTTT.

The V and J genes are TRBV25-1 and TRBJ2-7; the D call may be TRBD1 or TRBD2 (6 bases each). The CDR3 extends over 14 amino acids. V was clipped by 6 bases and J by 3 bases, with 15 bases between them. The V gene's germline CDR1 is MGHDK and CDR2 SYGVNS. DNA of the CDR3: TGTGCCAGCAGCGAAGGAGGGGGGATCTACGAGCAGTACTTC. Amino acid sequence: CASSEGGGIYEQYF.

V and J are TRBV30 and TRBJ2-3; D is tentatively TRBD1 or TRBD2 (5 bases each). Germline-derived CDR1 and CDR2 are GTSNPN and SVGIG (reference sequence). The CDR3 length is 13 residues. Trimming stripped 0 bases from V and 5 bases from J, with 9 bases between. CDR3 amino acids: CAWSVQRGDTQYF. The DNA of the CDR3 is TGTGCCTGGAGTGTACAGAGGGGAGATACGCAGTATTTT.

The V call is TRBV6-2 or TRBV6-3, the J call TRBJ1-6; 7 nucleotides agree with TRBD1. Germline trimming cut 5 bases from V and 10 bases from J; bases unmatched to any gene: 14. The CDR3 covers 16 residues. The V gene's germline CDR1 is MNHEY and CDR2 SVGEGT. This chain's CDR3 is CASSDDPHRGGSPLHF. As DNA, the CDR3 is TGTGCCAGCAGTGACGACCCTCACAGGGGCGGATCACCCCTCCACTTT.

Only one count was recorded for this clone. This chain uses TRBV6-6 with TRBJ1-5, with 8 bases identical to TRBD1. V shed 5 bases and J 11 bases; nucleotides not matched to a gene: 2. CDR1 and CDR2 from the germline V gene are MNHNY and SVGAGI (reference sequence). The CDR3 totals 11 residues. DNA of the CDR3: TGTGCCAGCAGTACAGGGGGTTCCCAGCATTTT. This sequence encodes CASSTGGSQHF.

The V call is TRBV3-1 (or the pseudogene TRBV3-2), the J call TRBJ1-1, with D unresolved. Germline V gives CDR1 LGHDT, CDR2 YNNKEL (reference sequence). CDR3 length: 13 amino acids. V shed 4 bases and J shed 1 base, with 7 bases lying between them. The CDR3 sequence is CASSPWGNTEAFF. Here the CDR3 DNA reads TGTGCCAGCAGCCCATGGGGGAACACTGAAGCTTTCTTT.

This chain uses TRBV18 with TRBJ2-3; D is uncertain. This CDR3 is built from 13 residues. CDR1 KGHSH and CDR2 LQKENI come from the germline V gene. V shed 3 bases and J shed 2 bases, with 6 bases lying between them. DNA of the CDR3: TGTGCCAGCTCACCCACCTCCACAGATACGCAGTATTTT. It yields the protein CASSPTSTDTQYF.

V is TRBV10-3 and J is TRBJ1-1; D possibly corresponds to TRBD1 (5 bases). Trimming removed 2 bases at V and 7 bases at J, with 14 bases between. CDR1 is ENHRY, CDR2 SYGVKD, per germline. This CDR3 region has 14 residues. CDR3 sequence (DNA): TGTGCCATCAGTGAGGCCCCCGACAGCCATGAAGCTTTCTTT. Its translation is CAISEAPDSHEAFF.

The chain recombines TRBV2 with TRBJ1-6; 9 bases are a match to TRBD1. The CDR3 totals 12 residues. Germline-derived CDR1 and CDR2 are SNHLY and FYNNEI. Trimming removed 6 bases from V and 10 bases from J; junction bases left unmatched: 1. This CDR3 is CASRGQGSPLHF. The CDR3 DNA sequence: TGTGCCAGCAGAGGACAGGGGTCACCCCTCCACTTT. The whole variable domain, filled in from reference TRBV2 and TRBJ1-6, reads EPEVTQTPSHQVTQMGQEVILRCVPISNHLYFYWYRQILGQKVEFLVSFYNNEISEKSEIFDDQFSVERPDGSNFTLKIRSTKLEDSAMYFCASRGQGSPLHFGNGTRLTVT.

This chain's CDR3 is CASSQDRNDGYTF. For the CDR3, the DNA is TGTGCCAGCAGCCAGGACAGGAATGATGGCTACACCTTC. The J gene is TRBJ1-2, the V gene TRBV7-9, with 7 bases aligning to TRBD1. CDR1 SEHNR and CDR2 FQNEAQ come from the germline V gene (reference sequence). V shed 5 bases and J 6 bases; nucleotides not matched to a gene: 6. This CDR3 has 13 amino acids.

V is TRBV5-4 and J is TRBJ2-3; D is unclear. The CDR3 is 12 amino acids. Germline V gene lookup returns CDR1 SGHNT and CDR2 YYREEE (reference sequence). V lost 1 base and J 4 bases, leaving 4 bases between the germline ends. The CDR3 here is CASSLIADTQYF. The CDR3 region has the DNA TGTGCCAGCAGCTTGATTGCAGATACGCAGTATTTT.

The chain couples TRBV18 to TRBJ2-3; D is unclear. The germline V gene has CDR1 KGHSH and CDR2 LQKENI. The CDR3 runs 14 residues. Trimming removed 3 bases at V and 0 bases at J, with 7 bases between. The CDR3 spells CASSPLKSTDTQYF. The CDR3 region has the DNA TGTGCCAGCTCACCCCTCAAAAGCACAGATACGCAGTATTTT.

This clone has a handful of counts. V gene TRBV5-4 combines with J gene TRBJ2-4; D is unresolved. This CDR3 contains 16 residues. Per the germline V gene, CDR1 is SGHNT and CDR2 is YYREEE (reference sequence). With 1 base removed from V and 1 base from J, the gap between germline ends came to 12 bases. CDR3 nucleotides: TGTGCCAGCAGCTTGATAGGGTCAACGGCCAAAAACATTCAGTACTTC. It encodes CASSLIGSTAKNIQYF.

The V and J genes are TRBV5-6 and TRBJ1-1, with D possibly TRBD1 on 5 matching bases. This CDR3 comprises 16 residues. Per germline, CDR1 SGHDT and CDR2 YYEEEE. The V gene lost 3 bases and the J gene lost 0 bases, with 15 bases spanning the gap. The CDR3 is CASSSSGRPMNTEAFF. CDR3 bases: TGTGCCAGCAGCTCCTCAGGGCGACCTATGAACACTGAAGCTTTCTTT.

V usage is TRBV24-1 and J usage is TRBJ1-5, with 8 positions matching TRBD1. Germline V gene lookup returns CDR1 KGHDR and CDR2 SFDVKD. The CDR3 totals 17 residues. V shed 0 bases and J 4 bases; nucleotides not matched to a gene: 7. The CDR3 loop is CATSDLGDRGGNQPQHF. The CDR3 nucleotides are TGTGCCACCAGTGATTTGGGCGACAGGGGAGGTAATCAGCCCCAGCATTTT.

The rearrangement links TRBV5-6 to TRBJ1-5; D is perhaps TRBD1 (5 bases). Germline assignment: CDR1 SGHDT and CDR2 YYEEEE. The CDR3 totals 14 residues. V was clipped by 1 base and J by 5 bases, with 10 bases between them. In DNA form, the CDR3 reads TGTGCCAGCAGCTTGACGGGGGGAGATCAGCCCCAGCATTTT. Its protein is CASSLTGGDQPQHF.

This sequence joins TRBV28 and TRBJ2-3; 11 nucleotides line up with TRBD2. Losses at the gene ends were 4 bases for V and 4 bases for J; bases not matched to a gene: 7. Per germline, CDR1 MDHEN and CDR2 SYDVKM. There are 16 residues in the CDR3. This CDR3 reads CASSSGTSGRPDTQYF. DNA of the CDR3: TGTGCCAGCAGTTCAGGAACTAGCGGGAGACCAGATACGCAGTATTTT.

The chain links TRBV4-1 to TRBJ2-1; 9 nucleotides match TRBD2. With 1 base clipped from V and 4 bases from J, the junction kept 5 bases outside the gene matches. Per the germline V gene, CDR1 is MGHRA and CDR2 is YSYEKL. The CDR3 is 16 residues long. CDR3 DNA sequence: TGCGCCAGCAGCCAAGTACGACTAGCGGTTTACAATGAGCAGTTCTTC. Encoded protein: CASSQVRLAVYNEQFF.

The gene calls are TRBV7-8 and TRBJ1-6; no clear D gene. The germline V gene has CDR1 SGHVS and CDR2 FQNEAQ. V was clipped by 5 bases and J by 6 bases, with 14 bases between them. The CDR3 loop spans 15 amino acids. This CDR3 reads CASSPVRTVNSPLHF. The CDR3 DNA follows: TGTGCCAGCAGCCCAGTCAGAACAGTTAATTCACCCCTCCACTTT.

This CDR3 reads CASSRDRGYTGELFF. CDR3 nucleotide sequence: TGTGCCAGCAGTCGGGACAGGGGTTACACCGGGGAGCTGTTTTTT. The chain couples TRBV7-9 to TRBJ2-2, with 10 bases lining up with TRBD1. The CDR3 is 15 residues long. J was trimmed by 3 bases and V by 6 bases; bases with no gene match: 4. Germline CDR1 SEHNR, CDR2 FQNEAQ (reference sequence).

The genes are TRBV28 and TRBJ2-7, with TRBD2 identical over 13 bases. This CDR3 contains 23 residues. V trimming: 5 bases; J trimming: 2 bases; junction bases outside the gene matches: 27. Germline lookup yields CDR1 MDHEN and CDR2 SYDVKM. CDR3 residues: CASSTAWGQDFPGLAGWPYEQYF. The CDR3 DNA is TGTGCCAGCAGTACCGCGTGGGGACAGGATTTTCCGGGACTAGCGGGATGGCCCTACGAGCAGTACTTC.

This clone was seen more than once but under ten times. The V and J genes are TRBV4-1 and TRBJ2-7; 10 bases match TRBD2. The germline gives CDR1 MGHRA, CDR2 YSYEKL. The CDR3 covers 14 residues. V shed 6 bases and J 4 bases; nucleotides not matched to a gene: 6. The DNA for the CDR3 is TGCGCCAGCAGTCCCGGGACTAGCGATTACGAGCAGTACTTC. Its translation is CASSPGTSDYEQYF.

The chain links TRBV29-1 to TRBJ1-2; the match to TRBD1 covers 9 bases. V dropped 4 bases and J dropped 5; count of bases not matched to a gene: 5. The germline V gene has CDR1 SQVTM and CDR2 ANQGSEA. This CDR3 has 13 amino acids. The chain's CDR3 is CSVAGTGTYGYTF. CDR3 sequence (DNA): TGCAGCGTTGCCGGGACAGGGACTTATGGCTACACCTTC.

V and J are TRBV20-1 and TRBJ2-1, with a tentative D call TRBD1 (6 bases). The germline V gene encodes CDR1 DFQATT and CDR2 SNEGSKA (reference sequence). The CDR3 is 13 residues long. V shed 3 bases and J shed 9 bases, with 15 bases lying between them. CDR3 nucleotide sequence: TGCAGTGCTAGTATGTTGGGGGCGGGTGAGCAGTTCTTC. Its protein is CSASMLGAGEQFF.

This clone was recorded once. V usage is TRBV19 and J usage is TRBJ1-6, with D hard to call. The CDR3 has 18 residues. Per germline, CDR1 LNHDA and CDR2 SQIVND (reference sequence). V lost 3 bases and J 2 bases, leaving 17 bases between the germline ends. The CDR3 here is CASSIPWTEAPYNSPLHF. Written as DNA, the CDR3 is TGTGCCAGTAGTATTCCTTGGACGGAAGCCCCCTATAATTCACCCCTCCACTTT. The full variable domain, completed using reference TRBV19 and TRBJ1-6, is DGGITQSPKYLFRKEGQNVTLSCEQNLNHDAMYWYRQDPGQGLRLIYYSQIVNDFQKGDIAEGYSVSREKKESFPLTVTSAQKNPTAFYLCASSIPWTEAPYNSPLHFGNGTRLTVT.

V and J are TRBV2 and TRBJ1-4, with D uncertain. The CDR3 loop spans 16 amino acids. Deletions cut 2 bases from V and 4 bases from J, with 14 bases between. Germline-derived CDR1 and CDR2 are SNHLY and FYNNEI. The CDR3 DNA follows: TGTGCCAGCAGTGAAAATGGGCAGAGAGGTAATGAAAAACTGTTTTTT. Amino acid sequence: CASSENGQRGNEKLFF. Filled out from reference TRBV2 and TRBJ1-4, the complete variable domain reads EPEVTQTPSHQVTQMGQEVILRCVPISNHLYFYWYRQILGQKVEFLVSFYNNEISEKSEIFDDQFSVERPDGSNFTLKIRSTKLEDSAMYFCASSENGQRGNEKLFFGSGTQLSVL.

The rearrangement links TRBV7-9 to TRBJ1-1, with TRBD1 identical over 9 bases. CDR1 is SEHNR and CDR2 is FQNEAQ in the germline V gene (reference sequence). There are 16 residues in the CDR3. The J segment lost 4 bases and the V segment lost 5 bases, leaving 11 bases of the junction unmatched. The CDR3, as DNA: TGTGCCAGCAGCCGGGACAGGGATCTTTATGCCACTGAAGCTTTCTTT. Amino acid sequence: CASSRDRDLYATEAFF.

The V and J genes are TRBV5-1 and TRBJ2-7, with a weak D call TRBD2 (5 bases). Germline CDR1 reads SGHRS; CDR2 reads YFSETQ. Trimming pared 0 bases from V and 6 bases from J, leaving 10 bases between. The CDR3 runs 13 residues. In DNA, the CDR3 is TGCGCCAGCAGCTTGGAGGCAGGAGGCGAGCAGTACTTC. It codes for CASSLEAGGEQYF.

This clone has only a few counts. This rearrangement joins TRBV6-4 to TRBJ1-2; 11 bases map to TRBD1. CDR3 size: 14 residues. Germline V gene data show CDR1 as MRHNA and CDR2 as SNTAGT. Germline trimming cut 2 bases from V and 4 bases from J; bases unmatched to any gene: 0. CDR3 in amino acids: CASSDGTGGYGYTF. The CDR3 DNA sequence: TGTGCCAGCAGTGACGGGACAGGGGGCTATGGCTACACCTTC.